Shown below are 20 T cell receptor beta chains from a single sample sequenced in a study of human T cells and chemical hapten exposure. TCRdb re-called the RACE reads through MiXCR, storing one row per CDR3 protein. The table records 250,000 or so distinct CDR3 sequences, approximately 7.5% of them present only once. Documented time point: pre-sensitization, week 0. Sample treatment: therapeutic diphenylcyclopropenone sensitization with weekly scalp DPC. Sequenced material: whole blood, taken in connection with sensitization to the hapten diphenylcyclopropenone (DPC). These receptors were taken from a man younger than 30 with alopecia areata. Some clones in this sample may be carry-over from other donors' samples.

This clonotype was picked up many times. V and J are TRBV4-3 and TRBJ1-3; D possibly corresponds to TRBD1 (5 bases). V lost 3 bases and J lost 0, with 9 bases in between. This CDR3 has 15 amino acids. Germline V lookup: CDR1 LGHNA, CDR2 YSLEER. As DNA, the CDR3 is TGCGCCAGCAGCCAGGACATAAGCTCTGGAAACACCATATATTTT. It yields the protein CASSQDISSGNTIYF.

This clonotype was picked up many times. This chain uses TRBV11-3 with TRBJ2-3, with D tentatively TRBD1 (5 bases). This CDR3 has 12 residues. The V and J ends lost 7 bases and 5 bases respectively, with 10 bases between them. Germline CDR1 and CDR2: SGHNT and YENEEA. The CDR3 sequence is CASNHGQDTQYF. CDR3 nucleotides: TGTGCCAGCAACCACGGACAAGATACGCAGTATTTT.

This clonotype was seen more than once but under ten times. In DNA, the CDR3 is TGTGCCAGCAGTGGCGGTGTCTACGAGCAGTACTTC. Translated, it gives CASSGGVYEQYF. The chain is built from TRBV25-1 and TRBJ2-7; unclear D gene. There are 12 residues in the CDR3. V gave up 4 bases and J gave up 3 bases, with 7 bases separating them. In germline, CDR1 is MGHDK, CDR2 SYGVNS.

The rearrangement joins TRBV5-1 to TRBJ2-5; D is perhaps TRBD2 (5 bases). Germline CDR1 and CDR2: SGHRS and YFSETQ. The length of the CDR3 is 12 residues. Trimming removed 8 bases from V and 2 bases from J, with 10 bases in between. CDR3 DNA sequence: TGCGCCAGTCAGCGGACTCAAGAGACCCAGTACTTC. The encoded protein is CASQRTQETQYF.

This clonotype was recorded many times. DNA of the CDR3: TGTGCCACCAGTGATTCGCAGGGGGTCCCCTACGAGCAGTACTTC. Its protein product is CATSDSQGVPYEQYF. The gene calls are TRBV24-1 and TRBJ2-7; 7 nucleotides align to TRBD1. The V and J ends lost 2 bases and 2 bases, in that order; junction bases with no gene match: 5. CDR1 KGHDR and CDR2 SFDVKD come from the germline V gene. The CDR3 has 15 amino acids.

This clonotype has a count of ten or more. The chain employs TRBV4-1 and TRBJ2-1; a weak D match, TRBD2 (6 bases). Germline assignment: CDR1 MGHRA and CDR2 YSYEKL. V was clipped by 0 bases and J by 9 bases, with 12 bases between them. The CDR3 runs 14 residues. CDR3 protein: CASSQDLVGGEQFF. The DNA for the CDR3 is TGCGCCAGCAGCCAAGATTTGGTGGGGGGTGAGCAGTTCTTC.

The rearrangement joins TRBV12-3 or TRBV12-4 to TRBJ2-1; TRBD2 aligns across 10 bases. V gave up 0 bases and J gave up 12 bases; unmatched junction bases: 11. The CDR3 spans 16 residues. Written as DNA, the CDR3 is TGTGCCAGCAGTTTAGCCCCCCAGCGGGGGGGCTCAGGGCAGTTCTTC. Protein product: CASSLAPQRGGSGQFF.

This clonotype occurred many times. The V gene is TRBV12-5, the J gene TRBJ1-1; TRBD1 matches at 7 bases. Looked up from germline, CDR1 is LGHNT and CDR2 is FRNRAP. With V trimmed by 6 bases and J by 4 bases, 8 bases remained unmatched. The CDR3 contains 14 residues. CDR3 nucleotides: TGTGCTAGTGGACAGGAGGGGGCGACCACTGAAGCTTTCTTT. As protein: CASGQEGATTEAFF.

This clonotype was picked up a small number of times. This chain connects TRBV15 to TRBJ1-2; the D gene is possibly TRBD1 (5 bases). The CDR3 sequence is 19 residues long. Germline CDR1 LNHNV, CDR2 YYDKDF (reference sequence). V shed 0 bases and J shed 8 bases, with 28 bases lying between them. CDR3 in amino acids: CATSRDFITGTDRRHGYTF. In DNA form, the CDR3 reads TGTGCCACCAGCAGAGATTTCATTACCGGGACCGACCGTAGGCACGGCTACACCTTC.

This clonotype occurred a few times. This chain links TRBV4-3 with TRBJ1-4, with unresolved D. The germline CDR1 and CDR2 sequences are LGHNA and YSLEER. Trimming shortened V by 0 bases and J by 3 bases, and 20 bases separated the two germline ends. This CDR3 is 19 amino acids long. In nucleotides, the CDR3 is TGCGCCAGCAGCCAAGATAACTACGGCCTGGGCGAGGCTAATGAAAAACTGTTTTTT. Protein product: CASSQDNYGLGEANEKLFF.

This clonotype has more than one count but fewer than ten. V is TRBV5-1 and J is TRBJ2-3; D gene unclear. V was pared by 7 bases and J by 1 base, with 16 bases between. Germline V gives CDR1 SGHRS, CDR2 YFSETQ. The CDR3 is made up of 15 amino acids. CDR3 sequence reads: CASSAWIWGTDTQYF. CDR3 DNA: TGCGCCAGCTCAGCTTGGATTTGGGGCACAGATACGCAGTATTTT.

The gene calls are TRBV6-5 and TRBJ2-7; D call uncertain. The germline V and J ends were trimmed by 2 bases and 2 bases, with 10 bases remaining between them. Germline CDR1 reads MNHEY; CDR2 reads SVGAGI. The length of the CDR3 is 14 residues. CDR3 bases: TGTGCCAGCAGTTACACGGCCCTTACCTACGAGCAGTACTTC. Protein: CASSYTALTYEQYF.

This clonotype was seen only a few times. This chain joins TRBV20-1 and TRBJ1-6; no firm D call. This CDR3 has 16 amino acids. The V and J ends lost 6 bases and 7 bases respectively, with 22 bases between them. In germline, CDR1 is DFQATT, CDR2 SNEGSKA (reference sequence). CDR3 residues: CSAPPINLVINSPLHF. In nucleotides, the CDR3 is TGCAGTGCCCCACCCATTAACTTGGTAATAAATTCACCCCTCCACTTT.

This clonotype was counted between two and nine times. The chain carries TRBV6-5 and TRBJ2-3; a possible D gene is TRBD1 (6 bases). The CDR3 runs to 14 residues. Trimming shortened V by 5 bases and J by 4 bases, and 13 bases separated the two germline ends. Germline values: CDR1 MNHEY, CDR2 SVGAGI. The CDR3 DNA sequence: TGTGCCAGCAGTCTTCTCGAGGGGGCAGATACGCAGTATTTT. This translates into CASSLLEGADTQYF.

This clonotype has only a few counts. The chain is built from TRBV10-3 and TRBJ2-3, with a tentative D call TRBD1 (6 bases). The ends were cut back, 11 bases at V and 0 bases at J, with 18 bases in the middle. Looked up from germline, CDR1 is ENHRY and CDR2 is SYGVKD. The CDR3 sequence is 15 residues long. The CDR3 sequence is CAGGAQAASTDTQYF. The CDR3 DNA reads TGTGCCGGGGGCGCGCAAGCTGCTAGCACAGATACGCAGTATTTT.

The gene calls are TRBV12-3 or TRBV12-4 and TRBJ1-5, with TRBD1 identical over 7 bases. The length of the CDR3 is 15 residues. The V gene end was trimmed by 4 bases and the J gene end by 0 bases; junction bases not matched to a gene: 3. CDR3: CASSSGQSSNQPQHF. DNA for the CDR3: TGTGCCAGCAGTTCGGGACAGAGTAGCAATCAGCCCCAGCATTTT.

This clonotype has only a few counts. CDR3 sequence reads: CASSHNRGNTEAFF. The CDR3 DNA reads as TGCGCCAGCAGCCATAACAGGGGAAACACTGAAGCTTTCTTT. V gene TRBV4-3 combines with J gene TRBJ1-1; 7 positions match TRBD1. V trimming: 3 bases; J trimming: 2 bases; junction bases outside the gene matches: 3. The CDR3 runs to 14 residues. Germline V CDR1 and CDR2: LGHNA, YSLEER.

The chain is built from TRBV5-1 and TRBJ2-1, with unresolved D. The CDR3 runs to 13 residues. V shed 0 bases and J shed 9 bases, with 10 bases lying between them. Germline V gene sequence: CDR1 SGHRS, CDR2 YFSETQ. The CDR3 spells CASSLGQTTEQFF. The CDR3 coding sequence is TGCGCCAGCAGCTTGGGGCAGACGACTGAGCAGTTCTTC. The full variable domain, with the rest looked up from reference TRBV5-1 and TRBJ2-1, is KAGVTQTPRYLIKTRGQQVTLSCSPISGHRSVSWYQQTPGQGLQFLFEYFSETQRNKGNFPGRFSGRQFSNSRSEMNVSTLELGDSALYLCASSLGQTTEQFFGPGTRLTVL.

This clonotype was observed a few times. The J gene is TRBJ1-5, the V gene TRBV4-1; no reliable D call. In germline, CDR1 is MGHRA, CDR2 YSYEKL. Trimming took off 1 base at V and 3 bases at J, with 7 bases between the two ends. This CDR3 contains 14 residues. The CDR3 reads CASSQVSINQPQHF. The CDR3, as DNA: TGCGCCAGCAGCCAAGTTAGCATCAATCAGCCCCAGCATTTT.

This clonotype was detected ten times or more. The rearrangement joins TRBV29-1 to TRBJ2-3, with a possible D match to TRBD2 (5 bases). V was clipped by 2 bases and J by 6 bases, with 12 bases between them. CDR1 and CDR2 (germline): SQVTM, ANQGSEA. The CDR3 is made up of 13 amino acids. The CDR3 spells CSVEKGARDTQYF. The CDR3 bases are TGCAGCGTTGAAAAGGGAGCCAGGGATACGCAGTATTTT.